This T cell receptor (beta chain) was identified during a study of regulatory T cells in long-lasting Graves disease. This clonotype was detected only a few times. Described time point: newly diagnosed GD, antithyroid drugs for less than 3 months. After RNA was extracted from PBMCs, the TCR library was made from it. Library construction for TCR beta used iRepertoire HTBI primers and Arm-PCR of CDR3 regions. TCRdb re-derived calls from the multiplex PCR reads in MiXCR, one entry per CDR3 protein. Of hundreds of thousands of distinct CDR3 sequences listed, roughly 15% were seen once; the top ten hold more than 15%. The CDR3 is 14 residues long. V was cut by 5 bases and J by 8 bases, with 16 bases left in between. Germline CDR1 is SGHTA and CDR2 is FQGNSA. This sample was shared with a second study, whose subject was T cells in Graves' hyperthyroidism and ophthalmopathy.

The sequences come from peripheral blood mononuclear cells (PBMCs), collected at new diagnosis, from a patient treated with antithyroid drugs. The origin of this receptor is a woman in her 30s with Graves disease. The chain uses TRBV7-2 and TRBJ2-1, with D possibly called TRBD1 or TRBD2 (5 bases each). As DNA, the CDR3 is TGTGCCAGCAGCCTCGGGACCCTAGTCCATGAGCAGTTCTTC. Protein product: CASSLGTLVHEQFF.